This TCR beta chain was sequenced for a study of T cells in Graves' hyperthyroidism and ophthalmopathy (dated by TCRdb to the late 2010s). Background on the whole study: Peripheral blood samples were taken at initial diagnosis, before any treatment was given. To identify TCR V-J signatures that set the groups apart, the researchers used a discovery cohort of roughly 100 patients, made up of 40 to 45 with Graves' ophthalmopathy and approximately 57 with stable Graves' hyperthyroidism. An independent validation cohort of around 19 hyperthyroidism patients and roughly 16 patients who later progressed to ophthalmopathy tested prospective prediction of ophthalmopathy. The 75 to 100 discovery patients were divided at random into training and test sets in a 7:3 ratio. Thyroid tissue and blood T-cell repertoires from six Graves' hyperthyroidism patients were also compared in the study. After blood sampling, hyperthyroidism patients were treated with methimazole at a starting dose of 30 mg daily, and ophthalmopathy patients were treated with high-dose intravenous methylprednisolone. The paper describes TCR Vbeta CDR3 sequencing of some 130 peripheral blood samples, made up of 43 ophthalmopathy patients, some 80 hyperthyroidism patients and 17 progressor patients.

The TCR beta CDR3 regions were amplified from RNA transcripts. The TCR CDR3 was subjected to a first round of RT-PCR using the HTBI primer set and the Qiagen OneStep RT-PCR kit. The libraries were constructed in a second round of multiplex PCR and then size-selected and purified. The libraries were sequenced on an Illumina HiSeq2000 using paired-end 100 bp reads. The authors' analysis ran thus. SOAPnuke was used to process the raw data, removing reads that contained adapters or uncalled bases, had a mean Phred below 15, or lacked an exact match to the constant primer or identifier. High-quality paired reads were merged with COPE v1.2.5, and unique nucleotide sequences were defined as clonotypes. MiTCR v1.1 was used to align the clonotypes against IMGT TRBV, TRBD and TRBJ reference segments. Only V-J combinations with frequency above 0.0001, covering about 99% of repertoires, were analysed. A TCS score was defined as the ratio between F50 (clonal expansion) and ExV (chaos), using BLOSUM62-based TCRdist between CDR3 peptides within each V-J. Welch's t-statistics and random forest reduced approximately 520 V-J features to 13, which were used in a naive Bayes classifier (R e1071). TCRdb reworked the public reads: Q25 trimming with fastp, MiXCR clone assembly, productive beta chains retained. Each entry is one CDR3 protein sequence, shown with its most common DNA and genes. The V and J calls here are based on TCRdb, not the publication. This sample comprises 300,000 to 450,000 distinct CDR3 sequences, less than 20% of them detected only once. The ten top clones hold 40% of the sample.

Germline trimming: 5 bases from V, 6 bases from J; junction bases outside gene matches: 4. Including cysteine and phenylalanine, the CDR3 has 13 amino acids. The read is trimmed to its CDR3 DNA, 39 bases read in frame from base 1. The germline V gene encodes CDR1 SGHAT and CDR2 FQNNGV. Here is what the overall study found, with its caveats: Most expanded thyroid clonotypes (frequency above 0.001) were also detected in blood, suggesting blood repertoires may reflect thyroid immune responses. A 13 V-J signature model separated ophthalmopathy from stable hyperthyroidism, with nearly 90% sensitivity and just under 84% specificity in cross-validation and 80%/75% in testing. In validation, the model predicted progression to ophthalmopathy with 55% to 71% sensitivity and less than 75% specificity, a median of around 6.6 months before onset. No statistical method was used to set the sample size in advance, and investigators knew the group allocation.

Ophthalmopathy patients had moderately to severely active disease, with a Clinical Activity Score of 3 or more, a NOSPECS grade of 4 or more, and a disease duration of less than 3 months. Patients with uncontrolled infections, other autoimmune diseases, pregnancy or lactation were excluded. Diagnoses were established on the basis of clinical symptoms, serum thyroxine and TRAb, thyroid ultrasound, and orbital computed tomography. PBMCs were separated from 7.5 to 10 ml of fresh peripheral blood using Ficoll-Paque density gradient centrifugation. Trizol reagent was used to extract total RNA, and RNA quality was then checked on an Agilent 2100 Bioanalyzer. This clonotype was picked up many times. The clone's antigen remains unknown. Within one base of it there is no much larger clone, and no base qualities were kept.

The sequence joins TRBV11-2 to TRBJ2-1, and 7 bases in between align with TRBD2. Sequencing was done on a sample of blood. The sequence was obtained from a young man with Graves' ophthalmopathy. This receptor carries the CDR3 CASSAGLVNEQFF. The DNA reads as follows: TGTGCCAGCAGCGCCGGACTAGTCAATGAGCAGTTCTTC.